The 8 T cell receptor beta chains below were found in one sample sequenced in a study of T cell responses to AZD1222 COVID-19 vaccine. Method: immunoSEQ multiplex PCR; TCRdb's copy keeps in-frame clones and lacks some. The sample lists 86,000 or so clones, more than 70% occurring once. The sequences come from peripheral blood, collected on day 0 of AZD1222 vaccination. The source of these receptors is an adult in good health.

The chain carries TRBV6-5 and TRBJ1-1; D not resolved. From germline, CDR1 is MNHEY and CDR2 SVGAGI. Trimming stripped 0 bases from V and 2 bases from J, with 10 bases between. CDR3 size: 15 residues. The CDR3 DNA reads as TGTGCCAGCAGTTACTCCGGCAGGCCAAACACTGAAGCTTTCTTT. It encodes CASSYSGRPNTEAFF.

This chain links TRBV5-4 with TRBJ2-2; D unresolved. The CDR3 is 14 amino acids. CDR1 and CDR2 from the germline V gene are SGHNT and YYREEE (reference sequence). The V gene lost 9 bases and the J gene lost 0 bases, with 12 bases spanning the gap. CDR3 coding DNA: TGTGCCACAAAAGGAGATACGAACACCGGGGAGCTGTTTTTT. Residues: CATKGDTNTGELFF.

In DNA, the CDR3 is TGCGCCAGCAGCCAATCACTAAACCTCCGGGACGAGCAGTACTTC. Residues: CASSQSLNLRDEQYF. This chain connects TRBV4-3 to TRBJ2-7; unclear D gene. The CDR3 contains 15 residues. V was pared by 2 bases and J by 5 bases, with 16 bases between. Germline lookup yields CDR1 LGHNA and CDR2 YSLEER.

The gene calls are TRBV6-5 and TRBJ1-4; 8 nucleotides line up with TRBD1. Germline-derived CDR1 and CDR2 are MNHEY and SVGAGI. The CDR3 is 12 residues long. V dropped 6 bases and J dropped 9; count of bases not matched to a gene: 3. As DNA, the CDR3 is TGTGCCAGCAGCCGACAGGGGAAAAAACTGTTTTTT. Protein: CASSRQGKKLFF.

The chain links TRBV21-1 to TRBJ2-7; the table's D call TRBD2 went unverified against the DNA. TRBV21-1 is an annotated pseudogene. The length of the CDR3 is 18 residues. CDR3 in DNA: TGTGCCAGCAGCAAAGGTACTAGCGGGGGGGAAATCTCCTACGAGCAGTACTTC. Protein: CASSKGTSGGEISYEQYF.

As concerns this clone: Other DNA sequences within the sample encode an identical CDR3. V is TRBV7-9 and J is TRBJ2-3; D unresolved. In germline, CDR1 is SEHNR, CDR2 FQNEAQ (reference sequence). The CDR3 has 15 residues. V was trimmed by 0 bases and J by 0 bases, leaving 7 bases between them. DNA for the CDR3: TGTGCCAGCAGCTTAGCTTCTGGGAGCACAGATACGCAGTATTTT. Protein: CASSLASGSTDTQYF.

The rearrangement links TRBV5-1 to TRBJ2-3; D tentatively fits TRBD1 or TRBD2 (6 bases each). Germline loops: CDR1 SGHRS, CDR2 YFSETQ. The germline V and J ends were trimmed by 5 bases and 1 base, with 11 bases remaining between them. CDR3 size: 14 residues. The CDR3 loop is CASRRGAGTDTQYF. The CDR3 nucleotides are TGCGCCAGCAGAAGGGGGGCTGGCACAGATACGCAGTATTTT.

The rearrangement links TRBV5-8 to TRBJ1-4; D remains unclear. The length of the CDR3 is 16 residues. Germline V CDR1 and CDR2: SGHTS, YDEGEE. V lost 2 bases and J 0 bases, leaving 11 bases between the germline ends. CDR3 sequence (DNA): TGTGCCAGCAGCTTCAGGTCTCCAGCAACTAATGAAAAACTGTTTTTT. Translated, it gives CASSFRSPATNEKLFF.